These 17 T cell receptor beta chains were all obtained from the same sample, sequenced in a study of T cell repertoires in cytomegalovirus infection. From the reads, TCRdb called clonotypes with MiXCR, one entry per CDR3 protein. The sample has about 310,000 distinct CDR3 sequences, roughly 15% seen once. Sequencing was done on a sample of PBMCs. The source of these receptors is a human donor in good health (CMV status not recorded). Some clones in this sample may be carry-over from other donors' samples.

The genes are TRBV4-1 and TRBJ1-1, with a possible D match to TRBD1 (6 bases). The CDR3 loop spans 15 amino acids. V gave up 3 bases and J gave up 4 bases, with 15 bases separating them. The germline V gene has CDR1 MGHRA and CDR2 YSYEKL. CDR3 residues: CASSQRTGGVTEAFF. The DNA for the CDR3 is TGCGCCAGCAGCCAGAGAACGGGGGGCGTCACTGAAGCTTTCTTT.

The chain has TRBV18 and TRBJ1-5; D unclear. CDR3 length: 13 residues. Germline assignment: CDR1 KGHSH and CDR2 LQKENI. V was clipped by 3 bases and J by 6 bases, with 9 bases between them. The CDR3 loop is CASSPVGPQPQHF. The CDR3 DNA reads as TGTGCCAGCTCACCGGTGGGTCCTCAGCCCCAGCATTTT.

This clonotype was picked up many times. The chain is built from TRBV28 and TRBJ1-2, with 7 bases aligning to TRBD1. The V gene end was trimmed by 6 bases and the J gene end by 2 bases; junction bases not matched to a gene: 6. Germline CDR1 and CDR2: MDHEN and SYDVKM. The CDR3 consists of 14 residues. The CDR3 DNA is TGTGCCAGCAGCACCGGGACAGCAAACTATGGCTACACCTTC. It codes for CASSTGTANYGYTF.

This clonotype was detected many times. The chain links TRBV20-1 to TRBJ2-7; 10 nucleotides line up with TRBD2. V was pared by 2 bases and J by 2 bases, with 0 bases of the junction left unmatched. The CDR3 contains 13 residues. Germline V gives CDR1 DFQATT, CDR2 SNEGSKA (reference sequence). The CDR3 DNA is TGCAGTGCTAGAACTAGCGGGGCCTACGAGCAGTACTTC. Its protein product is CSARTSGAYEQYF.

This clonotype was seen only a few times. CDR3 DNA: TGTGCCAGCAGTGACCCTGGGCAGTATTTCCAAGAGACCCAGTACTTC. This codes for CASSDPGQYFQETQYF. The chain recombines TRBV25-1 with TRBJ2-5; unclear D gene. In germline, CDR1 is MGHDK, CDR2 SYGVNS. Trimming pared 3 bases from V and 1 base from J, leaving 15 bases between. The CDR3 is made up of 16 amino acids.

The CDR3 DNA reads TGTGCCAGCAGCTTGGGAGTAGGCGGGGAGATCTACAATGAGCAGTTCTTC. Encoded protein: CASSLGVGGEIYNEQFF. This chain connects TRBV5-5 to TRBJ2-1, with D tentatively TRBD2 (6 bases). V lost 0 bases, J lost 3 bases, and 16 bases lay in between. The CDR3 loop spans 17 amino acids. Germline assignment: CDR1 SGHKS and CDR2 YYEKEE (reference sequence).

CDR3 sequence reads: CSAQPPVSYGYTF. The CDR3 nucleotides read TGCAGCGCGCAGCCACCAGTAAGCTATGGCTACACCTTC. This rearrangement joins TRBV20-1 to TRBJ1-2; D is unclear. Germline values: CDR1 DFQATT, CDR2 SNEGSKA (reference sequence). The CDR3 is 13 amino acids.

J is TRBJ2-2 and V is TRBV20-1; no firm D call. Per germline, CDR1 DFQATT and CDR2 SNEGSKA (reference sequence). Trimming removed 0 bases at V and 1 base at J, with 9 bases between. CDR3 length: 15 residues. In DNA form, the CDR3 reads TGCAGTGCTAGAGAATGGCCAGGGAACACCGGGGAGCTGTTTTTT. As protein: CSAREWPGNTGELFF.

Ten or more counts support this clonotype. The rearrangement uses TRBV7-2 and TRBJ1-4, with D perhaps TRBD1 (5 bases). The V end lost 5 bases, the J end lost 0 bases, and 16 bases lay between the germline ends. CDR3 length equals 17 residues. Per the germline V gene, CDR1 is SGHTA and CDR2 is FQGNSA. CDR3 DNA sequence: TGTGCCAGCAGCACGGAGGGACCTTGGGCAACTAATGAAAAACTGTTTTTT. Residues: CASSTEGPWATNEKLFF. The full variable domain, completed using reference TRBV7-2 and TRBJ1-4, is GAGVSQSPSNKVTEKGKDVELRCDPISGHTALYWYRQSLGQGLEFLIYFQGNSAPDKSGLPSDRFSAERTGGSVSTLTIQRTQQEDSAVYLCASSTEGPWATNEKLFFGSGTQLSVL.

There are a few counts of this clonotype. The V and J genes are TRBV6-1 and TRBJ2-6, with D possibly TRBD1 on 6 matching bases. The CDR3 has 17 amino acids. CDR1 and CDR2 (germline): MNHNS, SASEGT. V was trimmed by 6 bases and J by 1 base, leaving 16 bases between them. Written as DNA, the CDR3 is TGTGCCAGCAGCCCGGACAGTGGAACGTCTGGGGCCAACGTCCTGACTTTC. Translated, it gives CASSPDSGTSGANVLTF.

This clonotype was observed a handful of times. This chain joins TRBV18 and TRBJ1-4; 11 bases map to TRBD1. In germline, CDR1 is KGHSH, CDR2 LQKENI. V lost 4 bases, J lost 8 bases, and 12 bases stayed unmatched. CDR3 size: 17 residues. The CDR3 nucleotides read TGTGCCAGCTCACAAGTCCGGATCGGGACAGGGGGAGAAAAACTGTTTTTT. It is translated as CASSQVRIGTGGEKLFF.

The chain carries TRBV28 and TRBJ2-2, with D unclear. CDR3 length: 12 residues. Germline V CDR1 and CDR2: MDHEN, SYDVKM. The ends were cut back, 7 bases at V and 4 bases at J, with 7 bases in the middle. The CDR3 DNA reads TGTGCCAGCAAGCACCCCACCGGGGAGCTGTTTTTT. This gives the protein CASKHPTGELFF. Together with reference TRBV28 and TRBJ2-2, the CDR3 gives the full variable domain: DVKVTQSSRYLVKRTGEKVFLECVQDMDHENMFWYRQDPGLGLRLIYFSYDVKMKEKGDIPEGYSVSREKKERFSLILESASTNQTSMYLCASKHPTGELFFGEGSRLTVL.

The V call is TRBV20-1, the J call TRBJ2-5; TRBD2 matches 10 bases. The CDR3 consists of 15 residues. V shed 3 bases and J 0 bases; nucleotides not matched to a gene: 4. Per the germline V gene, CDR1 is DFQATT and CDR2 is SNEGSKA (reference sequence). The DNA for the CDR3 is TGCAGTGCTAGTGGTAGCGGGGGGAACCAAGAGACCCAGTACTTC. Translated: CSASGSGGNQETQYF.

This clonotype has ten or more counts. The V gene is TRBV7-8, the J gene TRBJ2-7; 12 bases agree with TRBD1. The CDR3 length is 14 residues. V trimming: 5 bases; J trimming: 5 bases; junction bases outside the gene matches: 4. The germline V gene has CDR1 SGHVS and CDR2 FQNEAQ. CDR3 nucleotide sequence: TGTGCCAGCAGCGAAGGGACAGGGGGCAACGAGCAGTACTTC. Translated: CASSEGTGGNEQYF.

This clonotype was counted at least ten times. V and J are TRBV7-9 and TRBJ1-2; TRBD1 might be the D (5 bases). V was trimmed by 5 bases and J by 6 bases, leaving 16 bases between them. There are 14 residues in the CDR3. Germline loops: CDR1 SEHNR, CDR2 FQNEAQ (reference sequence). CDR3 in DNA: TGTGCCAGCAGCCCGCCTGGGGCGGCTCATGGCTACACCTTC. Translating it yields CASSPPGAAHGYTF.

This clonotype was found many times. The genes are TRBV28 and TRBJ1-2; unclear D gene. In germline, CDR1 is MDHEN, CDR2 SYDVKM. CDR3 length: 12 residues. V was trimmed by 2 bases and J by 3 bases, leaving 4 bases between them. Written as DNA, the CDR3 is TGTGCCAGCAGTTTAGTTTACTATGGCTACACCTTC. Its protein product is CASSLVYYGYTF.

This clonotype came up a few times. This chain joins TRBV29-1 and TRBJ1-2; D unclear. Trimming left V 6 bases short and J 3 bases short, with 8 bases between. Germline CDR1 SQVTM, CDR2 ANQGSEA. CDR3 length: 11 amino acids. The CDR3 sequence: CSVDPHYGYTF. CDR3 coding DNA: TGCAGCGTCGACCCCCACTATGGCTACACCTTC. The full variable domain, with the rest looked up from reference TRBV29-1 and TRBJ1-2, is SAVISQKPSRDICQRGTSLTIQCQVDSQVTMMFWYRQQPGQSLTLIATANQGSEATYESGFVIDKFPISRPNLTFSTLTVSNMSPEDSSIYLCSVDPHYGYTFGSGTRLTVV.